This TCR beta chain was identified during a study of T cells in Graves' hyperthyroidism and ophthalmopathy. RNA transcripts were the template for amplifying TCR beta CDR3 regions. The HTBI primer set was used in a first-round RT-PCR of the TCR CDR3. MiXCR was run by TCRdb on the multiplex PCR reads, yielding one entry per CDR3 protein. The data hold roughly 580,000 distinct CDR3 sequences, with approximately 15% observed a single time. This clonotype was counted between two and nine times. The CDR3 has 12 amino acids. V dropped 3 bases and J dropped 11 bases, with 14 bases sitting between them. CDR1 SGDLS and CDR2 YYNGEE come from the germline V gene.

The clonotype comes from a woman in her twenties or thirties with Graves' hyperthyroidism that later progressed to Graves' ophthalmopathy. The V and J genes are TRBV9 and TRBJ1-1; D is possibly TRBD1 (5 bases). Sequenced sample: blood. CDR3 coding DNA: TGTGCCAGCAGCGCGAATCAGGGTGGGGCTTTCTTT. Its protein is CASSANQGGAFF. Filled out from reference TRBV9 and TRBJ1-1, the complete variable domain reads DSGVTQTPKHLITATGQRVTLRCSPRSGDLSVYWYQQSLDQGLQFLIQYYNGEERAKGNILERFSAQQFPDLHSELNLSSLELGDSALYFCASSANQGGAFFGQGTRLTVV.